This T cell receptor beta chain originates from a study of Ad26.COV2.S vaccination and SARS-CoV-2 variants listed by TCRdb under 2021. Turning to the overall study: Vaccine-arm donors came from COV1001, a multicentre, randomized, double-blind, placebo-controlled phase I-IIa trial of Ad26.COV2.S in healthy adults. Sequencing of the TCRbeta repertoire served to evaluate the specificity and breadth of SARS-CoV-2-reactive T cell receptors following Ad26.COV2.S vaccination. Throughout the experiments and outcome assessment, investigators stayed blinded to trial group allocation. The TCR-sequenced set comprised approximately 32 samples: about 19 Ad26.COV2.S vaccine recipients, 5 placebo recipients and 8 SARS-CoV-2 convalescent individuals. Ad26.COV2.S was administered intramuscularly at a dose of 5x10^10 or 1x10^11 viral particles, either as one shot or as two shots given 56 days apart. Trial participants were randomized into five groups of five: low-dose or high-dose Ad26.COV2.S given once or twice, or placebo on both occasions.

Per the publication, the treatment or condition label means: 15 to 20 received Ad26.COV2.S at low or high dose, single or two shots; 5 received placebo; per-sample allocation not given. For vaccine and placebo recipients, repertoires were sequenced using samples collected on day 63 after the first injection. In Cohort 1b, around 25 adults aged 18-55 years were enrolled at a single site in Boston, USA, between 29 July and 7 August 2020. As a vaccine, Ad26.COV2.S was a replication-incompetent adenovirus type 26 vector that expressed a prefusion-stabilized SARS-CoV-2 spike protein derived from the original Wuhan strain. As to this clone: Its antigen is currently not known. Base qualities are missing; no much larger clone stands one base away.

The immunoSEQ Assay was the method used to sequence TCRbeta CDR3 regions. After extraction, genomic DNA underwent amplification by bias-controlled multiplex PCR, followed by high-throughput sequencing. Turning to the authors' computational methods: To quantify the absolute abundance of each unique TCRbeta CDR3 region, sequences were collapsed and filtered. T cell fraction was estimated by normalizing TCRbeta template counts to usable DNA, with usable DNA measured through amplification of reference genes found in all nucleated cells. Repertoire TCRs were annotated as SARS-CoV-2-specific when V gene, CDR3 amino acid sequence and J gene were exactly matched to a known reactive TCR set. The reference SARS-CoV-2 TCR set was derived from MIRA and filtered for enrichment in COVID-19-positive ImmuneCODE repertoires, a step that removed public or cross-reactive TCRs. Using the MIRA antigens, annotated TCRs were further analysed by specific ORF or by position within an ORF. Breadth was defined as annotated unique rearrangements over total unique productive rearrangements; depth was the summed frequency of those rearrangements. Two-sided Wilcoxon rank-sum tests were used to compare TCR breadth between groups. Sourced from immuneACCESS, this table was stored by TCRdb with only in-frame sequences that have V and J called. A share of the clones is absent; for the studies checked, an unresolved V gene accounts for under half, and the remainder has no known explanation. V, J and clone size are taken as reported in that table, and D and trimming were inferred from the DNA itself. A total of approximately 340,000 clones appear in this sample, roughly 81% of them only once. The top ten clonotypes cover 3.3% of the sample.

There are 15 amino acids in the CDR3, from cysteine to phenylalanine inclusive. Just CDR3 DNA is preserved here, 45 bases in frame from base 1. Looking up the germline V gene yields CDR1 ENHRY and CDR2 SYGVKD. Trimming removed 9 bases from V and 2 bases from J; the gene matches leave 10 bases unexplained. What the study reported, not specific to this receptor: Non-spike TCR breadth was comparable between vaccine and placebo recipients, consistent with the vaccine containing only spike. After vaccination, spike-specific CD8+ and CD4+ T cell responses were reported to show substantial breadth. According to the authors, total T cell responses may have been underestimated by the TCR breadth and depth analyses. Ad26.COV2.S recipients had higher spike-specific TCR breadth than placebo recipients (P = 0.0014). The study was not powered for comparison of responses between vaccine doses or regimens.

The chain is assembled from TRBV10-3 and TRBJ2-7; a stretch of 10 junction bases matches TRBD2. This receptor was taken from a person between 18 and 65 years old who received the Ad26.COV2.S COVID-19 vaccine or a placebo. The sequences come from peripheral blood, collected in a trial of Ad26.COV2.S vaccine versus placebo. CDR3 sequence: CAIRPVAGGTYEQYF. The DNA sequence is given as TGTGCCATACGACCAGTAGCGGGAGGCACCTACGAGCAGTACTTC.